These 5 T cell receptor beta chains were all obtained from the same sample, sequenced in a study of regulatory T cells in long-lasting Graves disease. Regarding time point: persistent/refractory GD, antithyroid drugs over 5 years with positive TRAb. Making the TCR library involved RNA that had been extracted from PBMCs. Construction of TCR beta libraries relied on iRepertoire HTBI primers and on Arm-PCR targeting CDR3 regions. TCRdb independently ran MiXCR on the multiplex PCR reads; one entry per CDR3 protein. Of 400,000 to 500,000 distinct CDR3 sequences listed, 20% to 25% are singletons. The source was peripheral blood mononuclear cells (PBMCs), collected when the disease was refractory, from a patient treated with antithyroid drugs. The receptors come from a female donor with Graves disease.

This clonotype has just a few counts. The CDR3 protein is CASSWGLAGSAKNIQYF. Written as DNA, the CDR3 is TGTGCCAGCAGCTGGGGACTAGCGGGATCTGCCAAAAACATTCAGTACTTC. The rearrangement joins TRBV9 to TRBJ2-4, with 13 bases fitting TRBD2. V lost 4 bases to trimming and J lost 1 base; unmatched junction nucleotides: 5. This CDR3 is built from 17 residues. Germline V lookup: CDR1 SGDLS, CDR2 YYNGEE.

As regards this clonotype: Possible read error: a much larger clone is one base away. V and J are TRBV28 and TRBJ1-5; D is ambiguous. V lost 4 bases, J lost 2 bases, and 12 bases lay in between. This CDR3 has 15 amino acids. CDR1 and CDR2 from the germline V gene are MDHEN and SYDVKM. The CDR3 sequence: CASSSLYIGNQPQHF. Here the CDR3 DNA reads TGTGCCAGCAGTTCCCTCTACATTGGCAATCAGCCCCAGCATTTT.

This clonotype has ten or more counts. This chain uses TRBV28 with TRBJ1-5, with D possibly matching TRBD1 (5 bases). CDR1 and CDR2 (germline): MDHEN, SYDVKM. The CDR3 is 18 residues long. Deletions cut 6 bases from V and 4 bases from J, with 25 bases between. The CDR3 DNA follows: TGTGCCAGCAGGGGCCTTGGGACGGGCTTTTATAGGAATCAGCCCCAGCATTTT. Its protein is CASRGLGTGFYRNQPQHF.

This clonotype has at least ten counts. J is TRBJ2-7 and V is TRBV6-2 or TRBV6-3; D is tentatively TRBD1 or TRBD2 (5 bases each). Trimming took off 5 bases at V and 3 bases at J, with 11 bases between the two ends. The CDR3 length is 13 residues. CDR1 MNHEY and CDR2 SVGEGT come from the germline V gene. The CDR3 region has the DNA TGTGCCAGCAGTGAGGGGTTGCACTACGAGCAGTACTTC. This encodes CASSEGLHYEQYF.

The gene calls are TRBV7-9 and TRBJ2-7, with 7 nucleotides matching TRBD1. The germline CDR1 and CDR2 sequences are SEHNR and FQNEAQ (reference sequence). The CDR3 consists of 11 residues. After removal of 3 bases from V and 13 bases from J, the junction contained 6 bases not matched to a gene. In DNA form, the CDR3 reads TGTGCCAGCAGCTTCGGGACAGAAACTTACTTC. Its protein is CASSFGTETYF.